Shown below are 32 T cell receptor beta chains from a single sample sequenced in a study of blood T cell repertoires in COVID-19. Assay used: immunoSEQ multiplex PCR; TCRdb lists only in-frame clones, some missing. The sample yields some 300,000 clones, around 90% seen once. The source material was peripheral blood. The receptors come from a woman aged 35 to 49 with COVID-19, enrolled during active disease.

The rearrangement links TRBV14 to TRBJ1-1, with a possible D match to TRBD1 (6 bases). Trimming pared 5 bases from V and 2 bases from J, leaving 12 bases between. Germline assignment: CDR1 SGHDN and CDR2 FVKESK. CDR3 length equals 14 residues. The CDR3 spells CASSTGLVNTEAFF. The DNA for the CDR3 is TGTGCCAGCAGCACAGGGTTGGTAAACACTGAAGCTTTCTTT.

CDR3 nucleotide sequence: TGTGCCAGCAGCTTACAGGGCCCCCGGAGCACTGAAGCTTTCTTT. Translating it yields CASSLQGPRSTEAFF. V gene TRBV7-3 combines with J gene TRBJ1-1; the D gene is possibly TRBD1 (5 bases). Trimming took off 2 bases at V and 4 bases at J, with 14 bases between the two ends. The CDR3 sequence is 15 residues long. Germline V gives CDR1 SGHTA, CDR2 FQGTGA.

The rearrangement joins TRBV25-1 to TRBJ2-7, with D possibly matching TRBD2 (5 bases). The CDR3 totals 17 residues. Looked up from germline, CDR1 is MGHDK and CDR2 is SYGVNS. Trimming stripped 1 base from V and 4 bases from J, with 20 bases between. The CDR3 here is CASSEWGGRTYGYEQYF. The CDR3 bases are TGTGCCAGCAGTGAATGGGGTGGCCGGACTTATGGGTACGAGCAGTACTTC.

This clone was found a few times. This chain links TRBV6-6 with TRBJ1-1; 8 bases agree with TRBD1. Germline loops: CDR1 MNHNY, CDR2 SVGAGI (reference sequence). The V segment lost 6 bases and the J segment 1 base; nucleotides outside the gene matches: 1. The CDR3 loop spans 13 amino acids. The CDR3 is CASSDRGNTEAFF. CDR3 nucleotides: TGTGCCAGCAGCGACAGGGGGAACACTGAAGCTTTCTTT.

V usage is TRBV28 and J usage is TRBJ1-2; maybe TRBD1 (6 bases). V lost 5 bases, J lost 7 bases, and 14 bases lay in between. The CDR3 runs 13 residues. Germline V lookup: CDR1 MDHEN, CDR2 SYDVKM. The CDR3 sequence: CASSPGQGSGYTF. CDR3 DNA sequence: TGTGCCAGCAGTCCCGGTCAGGGGTCTGGCTACACCTTC.

The chain recombines TRBV7-2 with TRBJ2-1; 8 bases align to TRBD2. J gave up 4 bases and V 3 bases, and 8 bases lay outside the gene matches. The CDR3 totals 16 residues. Per germline, CDR1 SGHTA and CDR2 FQGNSA. CDR3 sequence (DNA): TGTGCCAGCAGCTTGCAACCCAGCGGGGGTTACAATGAGCAGTTCTTC. This gives the protein CASSLQPSGGYNEQFF.

This chain connects TRBV5-4 to TRBJ1-3; D perhaps matches TRBD1 (6 bases). The germline CDR1 and CDR2 sequences are SGHNT and YYREEE (reference sequence). V lost 0 bases and J 7 bases, leaving 14 bases between the germline ends. The CDR3 spans 15 residues. The CDR3 region is CASSLEAGEWNTIYF. The CDR3 nucleotides read TGTGCCAGCAGCTTGGAGGCAGGGGAGTGGAACACCATATATTTT. Drawing the rest from reference TRBV5-4 and TRBJ1-3, the complete variable domain is ETGVTQSPTHLIKTRGQQVTLRCSSQSGHNTVSWYQQALGQGPQFIFQYYREEENGRGNFPPRFSGLQFPNYSSELNVNALELDDSALYLCASSLEAGEWNTIYFGEGSWLTVV.

The V call is TRBV27, the J call TRBJ2-1, with 14 bases identical to TRBD2. The CDR3 runs to 15 residues. CDR1 is MNHEY, CDR2 SMNVEV, per germline (reference sequence). Trimming took 5 bases from V and 7 from J; bases not matched to a gene: 4. The CDR3 DNA follows: TGTGCCAGCAGTCGGACTAGCGGGAGGAGGAATGAGCAGTTCTTC. Translated: CASSRTSGRRNEQFF.

The genes are TRBV21-1 and TRBJ2-7; the table assigns TRBD1, which was not confirmed against the DNA. TRBV21-1 is recorded as a pseudogene. The CDR3 runs to 14 residues. As DNA, the CDR3 is TGTGCCAGCAGCGACCACAGGGGTCCCTACGAGCAGTACTTC. Its protein is CASSDHRGPYEQYF.

The chain has TRBV29-1 and TRBJ1-2, with D maybe TRBD1 (5 bases). There are 12 residues in the CDR3. Trimming cost V 6 bases and J 3 bases, with 11 bases left between them. The germline V gene has CDR1 SQVTM and CDR2 ANQGSEA. CDR3 sequence reads: CSVNGGDYGYTF. In DNA form, the CDR3 reads TGCAGCGTGAATGGGGGGGACTATGGCTACACCTTC.

This clone was seen just once. V and J are TRBV27 and TRBJ1-2; 8 bases are a match to TRBD1. CDR1 and CDR2 from the germline V gene are MNHEY and SMNVEV (reference sequence). The CDR3 has 14 amino acids. V shed 5 bases and J 3 bases; nucleotides not matched to a gene: 5. CDR3 nucleotides: TGTGCCAGCAGTGACAGGGGCCAACACTATGGCTACACCTTC. It codes for CASSDRGQHYGYTF.

The CDR3 bases are TGTGCCAGCAGACAGACAGGGGGCAAAGATACCTATGGCTACACCTTC. Its protein is CASRQTGGKDTYGYTF. The chain recombines TRBV6-6 with TRBJ1-2; 10 nucleotides match TRBD1. The germline CDR1 and CDR2 sequences are MNHNY and SVGAGI (reference sequence). The V and J ends lost 6 bases and 4 bases, in that order; junction bases with no gene match: 11. CDR3 length: 16 residues.

The chain joins TRBV27 to TRBJ1-1, with 7 bases identical to TRBD1. There are 14 residues in the CDR3. The germline V gene encodes CDR1 MNHEY and CDR2 SMNVEV (reference sequence). J gave up 6 bases and V 2 bases, and 6 bases lay outside the gene matches. CDR3 loop: CASSLPDRAAEAFF. CDR3 nucleotide sequence: TGTGCCAGCAGTTTACCAGACAGGGCAGCTGAAGCTTTCTTT.

The gene calls are TRBV15 and TRBJ2-2, with D maybe TRBD1 (6 bases). This CDR3 contains 17 residues. Germline V CDR1 and CDR2: LNHNV, YYDKDF (reference sequence). With 0 bases removed from V and 1 base from J, the gap between germline ends came to 12 bases. CDR3 protein: CATSRDGGGLNTGELFF. The DNA of the CDR3 is TGTGCCACCAGCAGAGATGGTGGGGGCCTGAACACCGGGGAGCTGTTTTTT.

The CDR3 sequence is CASSDPTSSIPYNEQFF. CDR3 nucleotide sequence: TGTGCCAGCAGTGACCCGACTAGCAGCATACCATACAATGAGCAGTTCTTC. The chain carries TRBV28 and TRBJ2-1, with TRBD2 matching over 7 bases. V was clipped by 5 bases and J by 4 bases; unmatched bases: 14. This CDR3 has 17 amino acids. Germline values: CDR1 MDHEN, CDR2 SYDVKM. The variable domain in full, completed from reference TRBV28 and TRBJ2-1, reads DVKVTQSSRYLVKRTGEKVFLECVQDMDHENMFWYRQDPGLGLRLIYFSYDVKMKEKGDIPEGYSVSREKKERFSLILESASTNQTSMYLCASSDPTSSIPYNEQFFGPGTRLTVL.

This chain connects TRBV6-5 to TRBJ2-2; a weak D match, TRBD2 (7 bases). The CDR3 length is 16 residues. Trimming took off 2 bases at V and 4 bases at J, with 14 bases between the two ends. Germline-derived CDR1 and CDR2 are MNHEY and SVGAGI. CDR3 protein: CASSYGGRGGTGELFF. The CDR3 nucleotides are TGTGCCAGCAGTTACGGGGGGCGCGGGGGCACCGGGGAGCTGTTTTTT.

This chain links TRBV19 with TRBJ2-5; 7 nucleotides agree with TRBD2. The ends lost 3 bases at V and 4 bases at J; junction bases unmatched: 5. This CDR3 has 14 residues. The germline V gene has CDR1 LNHDA and CDR2 SQIVND (reference sequence). The CDR3 bases are TGTGCCAGTAGTATCGGGGGGAACTCAGAGACCCAGTACTTC. Amino acids: CASSIGGNSETQYF.

CDR3 amino acids: CASSVRAQASTFYEQYF. CDR3 nucleotide sequence: TGTGCCAGCAGCGTGCGCGCCCAGGCAAGCACCTTCTACGAGCAGTACTTC. The chain has TRBV9 and TRBJ2-7; D remains ambiguous. V lost 2 bases to trimming and J lost 3 bases, with 21 bases between them. The V gene's germline CDR1 is SGDLS and CDR2 YYNGEE. This CDR3 spans 17 amino acids. The full variable domain, rest sourced from reference TRBV9 and TRBJ2-7, is DSGVTQTPKHLITATGQRVTLRCSPRSGDLSVYWYQQSLDQGLQFLIQYYNGEERAKGNILERFSAQQFPDLHSELNLSSLELGDSALYFCASSVRAQASTFYEQYFGPGTRLTVT.

The V and J genes are TRBV28 and TRBJ1-1; TRBD1 matches at 8 bases. The CDR3 is 13 amino acids. V was clipped by 2 bases and J by 8 bases; unmatched bases: 4. Per germline, CDR1 MDHEN and CDR2 SYDVKM. CDR3 region: CASSLVPGGEAFF. In DNA form, the CDR3 reads TGTGCCAGCAGTTTAGTTCCAGGGGGCGAAGCTTTCTTT.

This sequence joins TRBV7-9 and TRBJ1-1; the D gene is possibly TRBD1 (5 bases). The germline V and J ends were trimmed by 1 base and 1 base, with 10 bases remaining between them. This CDR3 region has 15 residues. CDR1 and CDR2 (germline): SEHNR, FQNEAQ (reference sequence). The CDR3 nucleotides are TGTGCCAGCAGCTTAGGGAATCAGGGGAACACTGAAGCTTTCTTT. Residues: CASSLGNQGNTEAFF. The complete variable domain, with remaining parts taken from reference TRBV7-9 and TRBJ1-1, reads DTGVSQNPRHKITKRGQNVTFRCDPISEHNRLYWYRQTLGQGPEFLTYFQNEAQLEKSRLLSDRFSAERPKGSFSTLEIQRTEQGDSAMYLCASSLGNQGNTEAFFGQGTRLTVV.

The CDR3: CASSRGTSGSYEQYF. The CDR3 bases are TGTGCCAGCAGTCGAGGGACTAGCGGATCCTACGAGCAGTACTTC. The rearrangement uses TRBV6-5 and TRBJ2-7; 11 positions match TRBD2. The germline CDR1 and CDR2 sequences are MNHEY and SVGAGI. V was pared by 5 bases and J by 1 base, with 4 bases of the junction left unmatched. There are 15 residues in the CDR3.

The chain links TRBV30 to TRBJ2-2, with 10 bases that match TRBD2. The CDR3 totals 14 residues. Germline V CDR1 and CDR2: GTSNPN, SVGIG (reference sequence). J lost 7 bases, V lost 4 bases, and 6 bases had no gene match. The CDR3 DNA sequence: TGTGCCTGGACTCTAGCGGGAGTGGGCGGGGAGCTGTTTTTT. Amino acids: CAWTLAGVGGELFF. The full variable domain, rest sourced from reference TRBV30 and TRBJ2-2, is SQTIHQWPATLVQPVGSPLSLECTVEGTSNPNLYWYRQAAGRGLQLLFYSVGIGQISSEVPQNLSASRPQDRQFILSSKKLLLSDSGFYLCAWTLAGVGGELFFGEGSRLTVL.

The chain couples TRBV7-9 to TRBJ2-1; D uncertain. Trimming took off 4 bases at V and 5 bases at J, with 12 bases between the two ends. The CDR3 is 14 residues long. Germline V lookup: CDR1 SEHNR, CDR2 FQNEAQ (reference sequence). The CDR3 DNA reads as TGTGCCAGCAGCTCTTTGGAGTGGAACAATGAGCAGTTCTTC. Protein: CASSSLEWNNEQFF.

The chain employs TRBV19 and TRBJ2-1; 9 bases are a match to TRBD2. This CDR3 is built from 14 residues. V trimming: 7 bases; J trimming: 6 bases; junction bases outside the gene matches: 7. The V gene's germline CDR1 is LNHDA and CDR2 SQIVND (reference sequence). The CDR3 nucleotides read TGTGCCAGTACCATAGCGGGAGTGGGCAATGAGCAGTTCTTC. This encodes CASTIAGVGNEQFF.

The V and J genes are TRBV24-1 and TRBJ1-3; D might be TRBD1 (6 bases). Germline V gene sequence: CDR1 KGHDR, CDR2 SFDVKD. The CDR3 contains 16 residues. V was shortened by 1 base and J by 2 bases, with 11 bases between the two germline ends. CDR3 residues: CATSDFRTEPGNTIYF. The DNA for the CDR3 is TGTGCCACCAGTGATTTCCGGACAGAACCTGGAAACACCATATATTTT.

This chain joins TRBV7-3 and TRBJ2-1; 11 bases line up with TRBD2. Per germline, CDR1 SGHTA and CDR2 FQGTGA. V lost 5 bases, J lost 7 bases, and 13 bases stayed unmatched. The CDR3 consists of 17 residues. The CDR3 is CASSPNSGRAPVNEQFF. The DNA of the CDR3 is TGTGCCAGCAGCCCCAATAGCGGGAGGGCCCCCGTTAATGAGCAGTTCTTC.

This chain links TRBV3-1 (or the pseudogene TRBV3-2) with TRBJ1-6; possibly TRBD1 for D (6 bases). Deletions cut 1 base from V and 0 bases from J, with 19 bases between. This CDR3 has 20 amino acids. CDR1 is LGHDT and CDR2 is YNNKEL in the germline V gene (reference sequence). The CDR3 nucleotides are TGTGCCAGCAGCCAAGGGACGGGGGGCTCGGGGAGCTCCTATAATTCACCCCTCCACTTT. Its protein product is CASSQGTGGSGSSYNSPLHF.

V usage is TRBV29-1 and J usage is TRBJ2-1, with a tentative D call TRBD1 (6 bases). The CDR3 has 16 residues. Germline loops: CDR1 SQVTM, CDR2 ANQGSEA. V was trimmed by 0 bases and J by 4 bases, leaving 16 bases between them. CDR3 bases: TGCAGCGTTGAAGATCGGTGGGCAGGGGAATACAATGAGCAGTTCTTC. Protein product: CSVEDRWAGEYNEQFF.

The genes are TRBV18 and TRBJ2-5, with 7 positions matching TRBD2. This CDR3 spans 15 amino acids. Germline CDR1 and CDR2: KGHSH and LQKENI. After removal of 1 base from V and 5 bases from J, the junction contained 7 bases not matched to a gene. CDR3 DNA sequence: TGTGCCAGCTCACCACAAGGGGAGGGTTACGAGACCCAGTACTTC. This encodes CASSPQGEGYETQYF.

The chain uses TRBV9 and TRBJ1-2, with TRBD1 matching 8 bases. Germline V gene sequence: CDR1 SGDLS, CDR2 YYNGEE. Trimming removed 6 bases from V and 2 bases from J; junction bases left unmatched: 9. CDR3 length equals 15 residues. The CDR3 nucleotides read TGTGCCAGCACCAGACAGGGGTTGGGGAACTATGGCTACACCTTC. Translation: CASTRQGLGNYGYTF.

The V call is TRBV6-5, the J call TRBJ1-5, with a weak D call TRBD1 (6 bases). CDR1 is MNHEY and CDR2 is SVGAGI in the germline V gene. CDR3 length equals 15 residues. V lost 1 base to trimming and J lost 5 bases, with 12 bases between them. The CDR3 sequence is CASSYWGGADQPQHF. The CDR3 DNA sequence: TGTGCCAGCAGTTACTGGGGGGGCGCGGATCAGCCCCAGCATTTT.

This chain connects TRBV18 to TRBJ1-4; the match to TRBD1 covers 12 bases. J gave up 10 bases and V 3 bases, and 6 bases lay outside the gene matches. The CDR3 spans 15 residues. Germline CDR1 and CDR2: KGHSH and LQKENI. The CDR3 protein is CASSPEGTGGLKLFF. CDR3 bases: TGTGCCAGCTCACCGGAGGGGACAGGGGGCTTAAAACTGTTTTTT.